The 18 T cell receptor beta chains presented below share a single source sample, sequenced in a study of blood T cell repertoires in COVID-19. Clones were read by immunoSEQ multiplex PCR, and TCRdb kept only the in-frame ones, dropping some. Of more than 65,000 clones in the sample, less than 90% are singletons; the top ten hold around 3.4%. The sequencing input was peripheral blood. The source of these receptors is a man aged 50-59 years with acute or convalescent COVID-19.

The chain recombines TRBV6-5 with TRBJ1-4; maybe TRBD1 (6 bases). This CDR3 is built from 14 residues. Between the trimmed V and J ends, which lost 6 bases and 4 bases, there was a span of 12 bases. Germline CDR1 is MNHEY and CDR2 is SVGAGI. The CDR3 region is CASRNRAYNEKLFF. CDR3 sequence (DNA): TGTGCCAGCAGGAACAGGGCCTATAATGAAAAACTGTTTTTT.

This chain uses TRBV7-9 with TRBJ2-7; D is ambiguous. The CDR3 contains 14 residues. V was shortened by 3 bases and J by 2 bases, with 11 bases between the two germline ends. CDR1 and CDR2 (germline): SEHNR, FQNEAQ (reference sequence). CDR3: CASSFKASPYEQYF. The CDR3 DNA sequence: TGTGCCAGCAGCTTTAAAGCTTCCCCCTACGAGCAGTACTTC.

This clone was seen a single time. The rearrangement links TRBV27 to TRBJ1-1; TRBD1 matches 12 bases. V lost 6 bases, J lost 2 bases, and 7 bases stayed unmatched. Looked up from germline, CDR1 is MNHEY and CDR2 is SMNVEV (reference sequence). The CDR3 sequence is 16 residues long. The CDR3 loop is CASSSGQGAFNTEAFF. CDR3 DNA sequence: TGTGCCAGCAGCTCGGGACAGGGGGCATTCAACACTGAAGCTTTCTTT.

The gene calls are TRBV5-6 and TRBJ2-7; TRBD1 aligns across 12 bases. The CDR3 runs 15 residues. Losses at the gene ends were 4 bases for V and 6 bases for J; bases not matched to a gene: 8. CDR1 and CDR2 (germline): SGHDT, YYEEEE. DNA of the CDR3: TGTGCCAGCAGCCAGGTCGGGACAGGGGGCGTCGAGCAGTACTTC. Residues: CASSQVGTGGVEQYF.

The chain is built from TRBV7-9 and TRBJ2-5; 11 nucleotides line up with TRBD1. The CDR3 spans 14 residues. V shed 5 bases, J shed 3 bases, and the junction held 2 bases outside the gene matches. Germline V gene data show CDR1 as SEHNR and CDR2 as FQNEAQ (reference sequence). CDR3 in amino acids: CASSPGQGEETQYF. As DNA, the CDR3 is TGTGCCAGCAGCCCGGGACAGGGGGAAGAGACCCAGTACTTC.

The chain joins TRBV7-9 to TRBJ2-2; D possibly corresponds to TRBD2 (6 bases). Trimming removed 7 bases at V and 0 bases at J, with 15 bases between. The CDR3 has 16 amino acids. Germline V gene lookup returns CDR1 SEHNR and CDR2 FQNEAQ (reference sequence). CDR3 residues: CASTNSGDANTGELFF. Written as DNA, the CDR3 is TGTGCCAGCACGAATAGCGGAGACGCGAACACCGGGGAGCTGTTTTTT.

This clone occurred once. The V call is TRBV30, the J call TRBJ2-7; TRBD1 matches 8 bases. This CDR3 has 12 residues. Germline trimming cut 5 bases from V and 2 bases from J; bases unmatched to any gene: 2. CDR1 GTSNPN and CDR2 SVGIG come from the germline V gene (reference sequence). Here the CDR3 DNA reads TGTGCCTGGGGGACAGGTCCCTACGAGCAGTACTTC. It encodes CAWGTGPYEQYF.

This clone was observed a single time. The CDR3 coding sequence is TGTGCCTGGAGCCCAAATTCGGGGTACAATCAGCCCCAGCATTTT. It is translated as CAWSPNSGYNQPQHF. The J gene is TRBJ1-5, the V gene TRBV30; no clear D. The V gene's germline CDR1 is GTSNPN and CDR2 SVGIG (reference sequence). V was shortened by 3 bases and J by 3 bases, with 15 bases between the two germline ends. This CDR3 spans 15 amino acids.

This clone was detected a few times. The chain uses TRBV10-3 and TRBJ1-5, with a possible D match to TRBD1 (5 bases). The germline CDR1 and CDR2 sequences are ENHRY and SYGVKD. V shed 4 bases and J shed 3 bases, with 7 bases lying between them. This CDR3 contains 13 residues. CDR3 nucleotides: TGTGCCATCAGTGCAGGGAACAATCAGCCCCAGCATTTT. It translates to CAISAGNNQPQHF.

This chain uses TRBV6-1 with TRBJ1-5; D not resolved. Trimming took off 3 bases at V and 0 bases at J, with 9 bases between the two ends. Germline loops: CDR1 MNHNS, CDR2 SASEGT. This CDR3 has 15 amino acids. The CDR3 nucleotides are TGTGCCAGCAGTGAGGGGAGTCATAGCAATCAGCCCCAGCATTTT. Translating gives CASSEGSHSNQPQHF.

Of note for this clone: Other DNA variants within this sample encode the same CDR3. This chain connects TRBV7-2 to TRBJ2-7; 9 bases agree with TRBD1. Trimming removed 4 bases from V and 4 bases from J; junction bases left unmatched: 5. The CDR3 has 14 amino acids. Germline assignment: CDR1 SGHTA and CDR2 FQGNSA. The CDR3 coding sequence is TGTGCCAGCAGCTCCCGACAGGGGGGGTACGAGCAGTACTTC. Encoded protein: CASSSRQGGYEQYF.

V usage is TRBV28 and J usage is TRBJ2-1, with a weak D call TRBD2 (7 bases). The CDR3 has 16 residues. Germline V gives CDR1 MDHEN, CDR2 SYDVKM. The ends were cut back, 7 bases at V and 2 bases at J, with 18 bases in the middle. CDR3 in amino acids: CASTTSAGGPYNEQFF. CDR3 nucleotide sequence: TGTGCCAGCACCACTTCGGCCGGGGGGCCCTACAATGAGCAGTTCTTC. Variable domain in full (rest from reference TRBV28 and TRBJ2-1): DVKVTQSSRYLVKRTGEKVFLECVQDMDHENMFWYRQDPGLGLRLIYFSYDVKMKEKGDIPEGYSVSREKKERFSLILESASTNQTSMYLCASTTSAGGPYNEQFFGPGTRLTVL.

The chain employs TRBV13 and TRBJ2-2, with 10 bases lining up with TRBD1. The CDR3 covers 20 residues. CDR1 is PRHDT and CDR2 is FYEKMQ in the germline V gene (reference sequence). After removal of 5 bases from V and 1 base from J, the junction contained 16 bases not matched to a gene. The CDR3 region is CASSPSGTGENGRNTGELFF. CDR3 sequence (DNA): TGTGCCAGCAGCCCATCCGGGACAGGGGAGAACGGGAGGAACACCGGGGAGCTGTTTTTT. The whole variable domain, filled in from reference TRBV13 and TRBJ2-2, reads AAGVIQSPRHLIKEKRETATLKCYPIPRHDTVYWYQQGPGQDPQFLISFYEKMQSDKGSIPDRFSAQQFSDYHSELNMSSLELGDSALYFCASSPSGTGENGRNTGELFFGEGSRLTVL.

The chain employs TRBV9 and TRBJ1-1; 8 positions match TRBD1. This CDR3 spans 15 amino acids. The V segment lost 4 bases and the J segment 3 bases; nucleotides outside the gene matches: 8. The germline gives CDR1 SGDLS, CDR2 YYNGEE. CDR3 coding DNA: TGTGCCAGCAGCCCACGGGACAGGCCTTACACTGAAGCTTTCTTT. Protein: CASSPRDRPYTEAFF.

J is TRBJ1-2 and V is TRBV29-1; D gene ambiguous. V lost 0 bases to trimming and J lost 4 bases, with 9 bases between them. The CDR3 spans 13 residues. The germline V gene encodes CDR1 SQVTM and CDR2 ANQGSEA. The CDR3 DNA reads TGCAGCGTTGAAGATCCTGCAGGCTATGGCTACACCTTC. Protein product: CSVEDPAGYGYTF.

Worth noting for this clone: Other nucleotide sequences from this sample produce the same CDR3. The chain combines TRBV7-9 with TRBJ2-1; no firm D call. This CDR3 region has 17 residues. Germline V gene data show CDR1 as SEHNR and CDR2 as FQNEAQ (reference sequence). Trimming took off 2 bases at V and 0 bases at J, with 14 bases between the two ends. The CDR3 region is CASSLSPTISSYNEQFF. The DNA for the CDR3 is TGTGCCAGCAGCTTATCCCCCACGATTAGCTCCTACAATGAGCAGTTCTTC.

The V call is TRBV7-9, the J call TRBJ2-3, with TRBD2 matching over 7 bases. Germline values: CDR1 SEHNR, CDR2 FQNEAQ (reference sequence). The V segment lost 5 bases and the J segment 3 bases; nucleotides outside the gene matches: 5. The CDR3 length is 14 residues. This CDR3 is CASSRERETDTQYF. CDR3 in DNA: TGTGCCAGCAGCCGCGAGCGGGAAACAGATACGCAGTATTTT.

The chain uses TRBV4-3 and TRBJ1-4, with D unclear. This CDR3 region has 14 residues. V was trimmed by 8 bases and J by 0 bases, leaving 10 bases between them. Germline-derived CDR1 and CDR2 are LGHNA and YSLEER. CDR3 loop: CASSYEATNEKLFF. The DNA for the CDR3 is TGCGCCAGCTCTTACGAGGCAACTAATGAAAAACTGTTTTTT.